The T cell receptor (beta chain) described here comes from a study of shared clonotypes between healthy human individuals. As concerns this clone: This specimen includes other DNA sequences encoding the same CDR3.

Generated by immunoSEQ multiplex PCR, the TCRdb table keeps only in-frame clones and is missing some. The sample has some 2.1 million clones, 90% to 95% seen once; the top ten hold 0.1% to 0.15%. This CDR3 comprises 14 residues. Germline V gene lookup returns CDR1 SGHRS and CDR2 YFSETQ. Trimming cost V 4 bases and J 4 bases, with 11 bases left between them. Sequencing was done on a sample of naive CD4+ T cells sorted from blood. Subset noted: CD45RA+ positively selected. The origin of this receptor is a young man in good health. This rearrangement joins TRBV5-1 to TRBJ1-4, with D unresolved. In DNA form, the CDR3 reads TGCGCCAGCAGCCTGGGTGCAGGTAATGAAAAACTGTTTTTT. Its protein is CASSLGAGNEKLFF.